The 10 T cell receptor beta chains listed next were all sequenced from one sample in a study of blood T cell repertoires in COVID-19. Some clones are missing from TCRdb's copy, which holds only in-frame ones; the method was immunoSEQ multiplex PCR. The repertoire has about 330,000 clones, 80% to 90% of them found once; the top ten carry about 5.4%. The sequencing input was PBMCs or T cells enriched from blood (not recorded which). The receptor source for this set is a woman aged 25 to 45 who had recovered from COVID-19.

This clone was picked up one time. This chain uses TRBV20-1 with TRBJ1-2; TRBD1 aligns across 8 bases. The CDR3 has 11 amino acids. In germline, CDR1 is DFQATT, CDR2 SNEGSKA (reference sequence). The trim removed 5 bases at V and 8 bases at J, leaving 4 bases unmatched. Here the CDR3 DNA reads TGCAGTGCTCGACAGGGGACCGGCTACACCTTC. This encodes CSARQGTGYTF.

V usage is TRBV28 and J usage is TRBJ1-2, with TRBD1 identical over 8 bases. This CDR3 contains 16 residues. Germline CDR1 MDHEN, CDR2 SYDVKM. V lost 5 bases, J lost 2 bases, and 10 bases stayed unmatched. CDR3 nucleotides: TGTGCCAGCAGTAGACCAGGGGGCGCCTCCAACTATGGCTACACCTTC. It specifies CASSRPGGASNYGYTF.

This chain connects TRBV6-5 to TRBJ1-2, with a tentative D call TRBD1 (6 bases). The CDR3 runs to 13 residues. Trimming cost V 6 bases and J 1 base, with 9 bases left between them. Germline values: CDR1 MNHEY, CDR2 SVGAGI. The CDR3 is CASRNRVNYGYTF. The CDR3 DNA reads as TGTGCCAGCAGAAACAGGGTTAACTATGGCTACACCTTC.

The chain links TRBV12-3 or TRBV12-4 to TRBJ1-1, with D uncertain. The V gene lost 6 bases and the J gene lost 5 bases, with 13 bases spanning the gap. The CDR3 is 13 residues long. The chain's CDR3 is CASSHPVGTEAFF. The CDR3 coding sequence is TGTGCCAGCAGCCACCCCGTCGGTACTGAAGCTTTCTTT.

This clone showed up just once. The CDR3 here is CASSKGITGLANYGYTF. In DNA form, the CDR3 reads TGTGCCAGCAGCAAAGGGATCACAGGGTTAGCTAACTATGGCTACACCTTC. This chain joins TRBV21-1 and TRBJ1-2; TRBD1, as called in the table, went unchecked against the DNA. TRBV21-1 is deemed a pseudogene. CDR3 size: 17 residues.

The gene calls are TRBV25-1 and TRBJ2-7, with 8 positions matching TRBD1. Germline trimming cut 0 bases from V and 5 bases from J; bases unmatched to any gene: 12. Germline assignment: CDR1 MGHDK and CDR2 SYGVNS. There are 17 residues in the CDR3. CDR3 sequence reads: CASSEYFGRTGPHEQYF. Here the CDR3 DNA reads TGTGCCAGCAGTGAATACTTTGGCAGGACAGGGCCCCACGAGCAGTACTTC.

This chain uses TRBV5-5 with TRBJ1-1; D call uncertain. The germline gives CDR1 SGHKS, CDR2 YYEKEE (reference sequence). This CDR3 spans 13 amino acids. The V end was cut by 1 base, the J end by 3 bases, with 7 bases between. The CDR3 here is CASSLNGDTEAFF. DNA of the CDR3: TGTGCCAGCAGCTTGAACGGGGACACTGAAGCTTTCTTT.

This clone was detected once. For the CDR3, the DNA is TGTGCCAGTACTCTCGGGTTGGCCCTCAACACCATATATTTT. Translating gives CASTLGLALNTIYF. J is TRBJ1-3 and V is TRBV19; D not certain. Germline CDR1 is LNHDA and CDR2 is SQIVND (reference sequence). The ends were cut back, 7 bases at V and 7 bases at J, with 17 bases in the middle. The CDR3 extends over 14 amino acids.

The V gene is TRBV5-1, the J gene TRBJ1-3; no firm D call. Germline CDR1 SGHRS, CDR2 YFSETQ. Deletions cut 4 bases from V and 0 bases from J, with 11 bases between. The CDR3 length is 15 residues. The CDR3 here is CASSPGLSSGNTIYF. The CDR3, as DNA: TGCGCCAGCAGCCCCGGACTGAGCTCTGGAAACACCATATATTTT.

The chain is built from TRBV11-2 and TRBJ1-2; perhaps TRBD1 as D (6 bases). In germline, CDR1 is SGHAT, CDR2 FQNNGV. The CDR3 extends over 15 amino acids. V lost 0 bases, J lost 8 bases, and 16 bases lay in between. Here the CDR3 reads CASSLDRLGAKGYTF. CDR3 sequence (DNA): TGTGCCAGCAGCTTAGATCGTCTGGGGGCGAAGGGCTACACCTTC.